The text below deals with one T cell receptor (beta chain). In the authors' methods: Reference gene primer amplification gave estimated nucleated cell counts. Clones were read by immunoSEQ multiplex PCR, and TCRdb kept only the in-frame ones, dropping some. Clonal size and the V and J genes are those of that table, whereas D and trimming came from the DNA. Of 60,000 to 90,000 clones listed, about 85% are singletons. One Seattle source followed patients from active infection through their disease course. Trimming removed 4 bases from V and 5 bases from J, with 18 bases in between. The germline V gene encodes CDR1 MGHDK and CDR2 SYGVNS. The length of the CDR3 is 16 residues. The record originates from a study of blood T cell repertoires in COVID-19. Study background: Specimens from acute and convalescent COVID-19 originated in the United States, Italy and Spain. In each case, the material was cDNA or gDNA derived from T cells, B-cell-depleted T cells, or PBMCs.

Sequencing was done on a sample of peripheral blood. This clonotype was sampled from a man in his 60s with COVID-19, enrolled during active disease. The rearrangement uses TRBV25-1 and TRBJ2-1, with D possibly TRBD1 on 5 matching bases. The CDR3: CASSVLLGQKNNEQFF. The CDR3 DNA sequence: TGTGCCAGCAGTGTTCTTTTGGGGCAGAAAAACAATGAGCAGTTCTTC. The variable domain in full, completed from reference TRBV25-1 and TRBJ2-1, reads EADIYQTPRYLVIGTGKKITLECSQTMGHDKMYWYQQDPGMELHLIHYSYGVNSTEKGDLSSESTVSRIRTEHFPLTLESARPSHTSQYLCASSVLLGQKNNEQFFGPGTRLTVL.